The entry below gives a single T cell receptor (beta chain) sequence along with its context. Its antigen is currently unknown. TCRdb keeps only in-frame clones here, not all; method: immunoSEQ multiplex PCR. In the table there are some 120,000 clones, roughly four fifths of which are singletons. The sample originates from a study of T cell responses to AZD1222 COVID-19 vaccine. Germline CDR1 is SGHTA and CDR2 is FQGNSA. CDR3 length equals 11 residues. V shed 7 bases and J shed 8 bases, with 6 bases lying between them. Study-level findings and limits: Regions left unmutated in variants are reportedly the target of nearly half of spike-specific TCRs.

The sample here was peripheral blood, taken on day 0 of AZD1222 vaccination. This clonotype was obtained from an adult in good health. This chain connects TRBV7-2 to TRBJ1-6, with D unclear. This chain's CDR3 is CASTMDSPLHF. In nucleotides, the CDR3 is TGTGCCAGCACCATGGATTCACCCCTCCACTTT.